This TCR beta chain was identified in a study of early T cells in non-severe SARS-CoV-2 infection. TCRdb processed the 5' RACE reads anew with MiXCR; each CDR3 protein has one entry. The sample consists of some 45,000 distinct CDR3 sequences, roughly 7.3% of them appearing once. The sequence came from an adult who was a healthcare worker with PCR-confirmed SARS-CoV-2 infection or an uninfected control (not recorded which). The sequenced sample was whole blood.

CDR3 nucleotide sequence: TGCAGTGCTAGAGTTTCTCCGGGGAATGGGTACGAGCAGTACTTC. Translation gives CSARVSPGNGYEQYF. The chain links TRBV20-1 to TRBJ2-7; D perhaps matches TRBD2 (5 bases). CDR3 length equals 15 residues. Trimming pared 1 base from V and 4 bases from J, leaving 17 bases between. CDR1 DFQATT and CDR2 SNEGSKA come from the germline V gene (reference sequence).